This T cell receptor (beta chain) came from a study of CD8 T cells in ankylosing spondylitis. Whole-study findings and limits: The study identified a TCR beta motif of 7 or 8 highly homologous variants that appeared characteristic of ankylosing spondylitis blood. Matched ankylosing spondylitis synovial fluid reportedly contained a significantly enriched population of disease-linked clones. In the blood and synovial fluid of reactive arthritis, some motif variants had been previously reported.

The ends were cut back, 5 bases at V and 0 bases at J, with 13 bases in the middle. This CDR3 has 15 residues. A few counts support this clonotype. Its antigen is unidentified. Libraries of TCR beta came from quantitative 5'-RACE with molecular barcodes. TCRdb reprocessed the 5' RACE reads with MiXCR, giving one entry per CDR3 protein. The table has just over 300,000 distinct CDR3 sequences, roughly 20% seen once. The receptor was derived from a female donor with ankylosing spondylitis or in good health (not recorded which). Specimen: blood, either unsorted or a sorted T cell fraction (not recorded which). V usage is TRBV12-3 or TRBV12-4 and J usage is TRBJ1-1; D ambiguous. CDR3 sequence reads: CASSSTGSMNTEAFF. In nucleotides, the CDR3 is TGTGCCAGCAGTAGTACCGGGTCCATGAACACTGAAGCTTTCTTT.